The 27 T cell receptor beta chains below come from one sample, sequenced in a study of T cells in Graves' hyperthyroidism and ophthalmopathy. From RNA transcripts, TCR beta CDR3 regions were amplified. TCR CDR3 underwent first-round RT-PCR with the HTBI primer set. Using its own MiXCR run on the multiplex PCR reads, TCRdb lists one record per CDR3 protein. The sample includes about 500,000 distinct CDR3 sequences, about 16% of them seen just once. What was sequenced was blood. Receptor source: a young woman with Graves' ophthalmopathy.

This clonotype was recorded many times. CDR3 residues: CASSLTGERRAEQYF. The DNA of the CDR3 is TGTGCCAGCAGTTTAACAGGGGAGCGGCGAGCCGAGCAGTACTTC. The chain uses TRBV12-3 or TRBV12-4 and TRBJ2-7, with 7 bases that match TRBD1. This CDR3 contains 15 residues. The V segment lost 2 bases and the J segment 6 bases; nucleotides outside the gene matches: 10.

The rearrangement links TRBV6-1 to TRBJ1-3; D may be TRBD1 (6 bases). Germline V gene data show CDR1 as MNHNS and CDR2 as SASEGT. V was trimmed by 7 bases and J by 3 bases, leaving 10 bases between them. The CDR3 spans 13 residues. This chain's CDR3 is CASNGRGGNTIYF. The CDR3 DNA sequence: TGTGCCAGCAACGGCAGGGGTGGAAACACCATATATTTT.

This sequence joins TRBV9 and TRBJ2-3; D gene unclear. This CDR3 spans 14 amino acids. Germline assignment: CDR1 SGDLS and CDR2 YYNGEE. Trimming left V 0 bases short and J 1 base short, with 6 bases between. The CDR3 sequence: CASSVVVGTDTQYF. The DNA of the CDR3 is TGTGCCAGCAGCGTAGTTGTCGGCACAGATACGCAGTATTTT.

This clonotype was detected ten times or more. The V call is TRBV20-1, the J call TRBJ1-1; 8 bases are a match to TRBD1. The germline gives CDR1 DFQATT, CDR2 SNEGSKA (reference sequence). The CDR3 length is 13 residues. The CDR3 nucleotides read TGCAGATCCCCTGGACAGGGGAACACTGAAGCTTTCTTT. This codes for CRSPGQGNTEAFF.

This clonotype was recorded many times. V usage is TRBV2 and J usage is TRBJ2-1; 10 nucleotides agree with TRBD2. V shed 4 bases, J shed 7 bases, and the junction held 7 bases outside the gene matches. From germline, CDR1 is SNHLY and CDR2 FYNNEI. The CDR3 sequence is 15 residues long. The CDR3 loop reads CASSGRTSGGNEQFF. The CDR3 region has the DNA TGTGCCAGCAGTGGACGGACTAGCGGCGGAAATGAGCAGTTCTTC.

This clonotype was detected many times. The rearrangement uses TRBV28 and TRBJ2-3, with 9 bases fitting TRBD2. The ends lost 5 bases at V and 6 bases at J; junction bases unmatched: 9. Germline CDR1 MDHEN, CDR2 SYDVKM. The CDR3 extends over 15 amino acids. Here the CDR3 reads CASSAIAGDGDTQYF. DNA for the CDR3: TGTGCCAGCAGTGCCATAGCGGGAGACGGCGATACGCAGTATTTT. Drawing the rest from reference TRBV28 and TRBJ2-3, the complete variable domain is DVKVTQSSRYLVKRTGEKVFLECVQDMDHENMFWYRQDPGLGLRLIYFSYDVKMKEKGDIPEGYSVSREKKERFSLILESASTNQTSMYLCASSAIAGDGDTQYFGPGTRLTVL.

This sequence joins TRBV12-3 or TRBV12-4 and TRBJ2-3, with 9 nucleotides matching TRBD1. The ends lost 4 bases at V and 7 bases at J; junction bases unmatched: 9. This CDR3 is built from 15 residues. CDR3 DNA: TGTGCCAGCAGTTCGCCGGGACAGGGAGATAATACGCAGTATTTT. As protein: CASSSPGQGDNTQYF.

This clonotype was detected only a few times. The gene calls are TRBV10-3 and TRBJ2-7; D not certain. Trimming cost V 6 bases and J 2 bases, with 8 bases left between them. The CDR3 has 12 residues. Germline V gene sequence: CDR1 ENHRY, CDR2 SYGVKD. The CDR3 coding sequence is TGTGCCATCAGCATTACTACCTACGAGCAGTACTTC. It is translated as CAISITTYEQYF.

This clonotype was detected ten times or more. The J gene is TRBJ2-7, the V gene TRBV28, with D perhaps given as TRBD1 or TRBD2 (5 bases each). CDR1 MDHEN and CDR2 SYDVKM come from the germline V gene. The CDR3 loop spans 12 amino acids. Trimming took 8 bases from V and 2 from J, leaving 10 bases between them. In nucleotides, the CDR3 is TGTGCCAGCCGGGACGGACCCTACGAGCAGTACTTC. It yields the protein CASRDGPYEQYF.

This chain uses TRBV4-1 with TRBJ2-6; tentatively, D is TRBD1 (5 bases). Looked up from germline, CDR1 is MGHRA and CDR2 is YSYEKL. CDR3 size: 16 residues. The V end was cut by 0 bases, the J end by 4 bases, with 10 bases between. The CDR3 region is CASSQDQGVGANVLTF. Here the CDR3 DNA reads TGCGCCAGCAGCCAAGATCAAGGGGTAGGGGCCAACGTCCTGACTTTC.

This chain uses TRBV20-1 with TRBJ1-2; tentative D call: TRBD1 (6 bases). Germline CDR1 is DFQATT and CDR2 is SNEGSKA (reference sequence). This CDR3 comprises 15 residues. The germline V and J ends were trimmed by 1 base and 4 bases, with 16 bases remaining between them. CDR3 nucleotides: TGCAGTGCTAGAGGGGGGACAACGCCCTTCTATGGCTACACCTTC. Protein product: CSARGGTTPFYGYTF.

At least ten counts were recorded for this clonotype. The V call is TRBV4-3, the J call TRBJ1-1; a possible D gene is TRBD1 (6 bases). Looked up from germline, CDR1 is LGHNA and CDR2 is YSLEER. The CDR3 contains 16 residues. Trimming removed 0 bases from V and 2 bases from J, with 13 bases in between. DNA of the CDR3: TGCGCCAGCAGCCAAGATTGGGACACCTTTAACACTGAAGCTTTCTTT. Translating it yields CASSQDWDTFNTEAFF.

This clonotype was found many times. The genes are TRBV7-9 and TRBJ2-3; D ambiguous. Germline CDR1 SEHNR, CDR2 FQNEAQ (reference sequence). Trimming removed 5 bases from V and 4 bases from J, with 13 bases in between. This CDR3 is 14 amino acids long. CDR3 DNA: TGTGCCAGCAGCCCCAGAGAAGGTTCAGATACGCAGTATTTT. Its protein is CASSPREGSDTQYF.

This clonotype was counted at least ten times. The chain uses TRBV28 and TRBJ2-7, with 12 bases lining up with TRBD2. CDR1 and CDR2 from the germline V gene are MDHEN and SYDVKM. The CDR3 is 16 residues long. The ends lost 4 bases at V and 3 bases at J; junction bases unmatched: 7. CDR3 residues: CASSSIGLAGLYEQYF. The CDR3 bases are TGTGCCAGCAGTTCCATTGGACTAGCGGGACTCTACGAGCAGTACTTC.

The chain recombines TRBV5-6 with TRBJ2-5; the D is unclear. The germline V gene encodes CDR1 SGHDT and CDR2 YYEEEE. CDR3 length: 16 amino acids. V was clipped by 5 bases and J by 2 bases, with 19 bases between them. In nucleotides, the CDR3 is TGTGCCAGCAGTTTTCTTACTATTTGGCGACAAGAGACCCAGTACTTC. It codes for CASSFLTIWRQETQYF. The complete variable domain, with remaining parts taken from reference TRBV5-6 and TRBJ2-5, reads DAGVTQSPTHLIKTRGQQVTLRCSPKSGHDTVSWYQQALGQGPQFIFQYYEEEERQRGNFPDRFSGHQFPNYSSELNVNALLLGDSALYLCASSFLTIWRQETQYFGPGTRLLVL.

This clonotype was detected many times. V and J are TRBV30 and TRBJ2-3; 9 bases match TRBD1. The CDR3 covers 16 residues. The V gene end was trimmed by 3 bases and the J gene end by 3 bases; junction bases not matched to a gene: 10. Looked up from germline, CDR1 is GTSNPN and CDR2 is SVGIG (reference sequence). DNA of the CDR3: TGTGCCTGGAGCCCTACTCCGGGACAGGGAACAGATACGCAGTATTTT. It is translated as CAWSPTPGQGTDTQYF.

This clonotype has only a few counts. The chain carries TRBV7-3 and TRBJ2-5; 10 nucleotides match TRBD2. Losses at the gene ends were 6 bases for V and 4 bases for J; bases not matched to a gene: 11. From germline, CDR1 is SGHTA and CDR2 FQGTGA. This CDR3 has 16 amino acids. The CDR3 is CASRAFLAGVRETQYF. The CDR3 DNA reads TGTGCCAGCAGAGCCTTTCTAGCGGGAGTTAGAGAGACCCAGTACTTC.

A word on this clonotype: The junction departs from the called germline gene at one end, perhaps through a read error. J is TRBJ2-7 and V is TRBV5-6, with D possibly being TRBD1 (7 bases). The V gene's germline CDR1 is SGHDT and CDR2 YYEEEE. The CDR3 loop spans 13 amino acids. The DNA for the CDR3 is TGTGCCAGCAGCTCTCGGACAGGTCGGGAGCAATACTTC. This codes for CASSSRTGREQYF.

This clonotype has just a few counts. This rearrangement joins TRBV7-9 to TRBJ2-1; D is possibly TRBD2 (5 bases). Trimming took 2 bases from V and 9 from J, leaving 8 bases between them. CDR1 and CDR2 (germline): SEHNR, FQNEAQ (reference sequence). The CDR3 covers 12 residues. The CDR3: CASSLTAGEQFF. CDR3 nucleotides: TGTGCCAGCAGCTTAACCGCGGGTGAGCAGTTCTTC. Full variable domain (missing parts from reference TRBV7-9 and TRBJ2-1): DTGVSQNPRHKITKRGQNVTFRCDPISEHNRLYWYRQTLGQGPEFLTYFQNEAQLEKSRLLSDRFSAERPKGSFSTLEIQRTEQGDSAMYLCASSLTAGEQFFGPGTRLTVL.

This chain connects TRBV27 to TRBJ2-7; 7 nucleotides agree with TRBD1. V lost 6 bases, J lost 4 bases, and 6 bases stayed unmatched. This CDR3 is built from 13 residues. CDR1 is MNHEY, CDR2 SMNVEV, per germline (reference sequence). CDR3 nucleotides: TGTGCCAGCAGACTGACAGGGCGTTACGAGCAGTACTTC. As protein: CASRLTGRYEQYF.

V gene TRBV7-9 combines with J gene TRBJ2-5; no definite D call. Deletions cut 3 bases from V and 5 bases from J, with 7 bases between. Germline CDR1 is SEHNR and CDR2 is FQNEAQ (reference sequence). This CDR3 region has 12 residues. The DNA of the CDR3 is TGTGCCAGCAGCTTCCTGAACGAGACCCAGTACTTC. Translated: CASSFLNETQYF.

This clonotype was counted a few times. V usage is TRBV12-3 or TRBV12-4 and J usage is TRBJ2-2; D tentatively reads TRBD1 or TRBD2 (5 bases each). This CDR3 comprises 16 residues. The V end was cut by 6 bases, the J end by 2 bases, with 16 bases between. CDR3 DNA: TGTGCCAGCAGCCCCCCTCGGGGCCCTAACACCGGGGAGCTGTTTTTT. Encoded protein: CASSPPRGPNTGELFF.

A remark on this clonotype: Compared with germline, one end of the junction differs, possibly owing to a read error. The chain has TRBV5-1 and TRBJ1-1; D is uncertain. Germline assignment: CDR1 SGHRS and CDR2 YFSETQ. The CDR3 has 11 amino acids. Here the CDR3 DNA reads TGTGCCAGCAGCCCCCTCCCTGAAGCTTTCTTT. This encodes CASSPLPEAFF.

This chain links TRBV9 with TRBJ2-7; TRBD2 aligns across 8 bases. Germline V gene sequence: CDR1 SGDLS, CDR2 YYNGEE. The length of the CDR3 is 14 residues. V was clipped by 3 bases and J by 2 bases; unmatched bases: 4. The CDR3 here is CASSAPGGAYEQYF. The DNA for the CDR3 is TGTGCCAGCAGCGCCCCCGGGGGGGCCTACGAGCAGTACTTC.

Turning to this clonotype: Germline is not matched at one junction end, which may reflect a read error. The chain combines TRBV18 with TRBJ2-3, with D uncertain. CDR3 length equals 15 residues. In germline, CDR1 is KGHSH, CDR2 LQKENI. The CDR3 is CAGSLNPSRTDTQYF. The CDR3 DNA follows: TGTGCCGGCTCACTAAACCCCTCCCGCACAGATACGCAGTATTTT.

The table lists this clonotype with many counts. The chain's CDR3 is CASSFPQPGLLTYEQYF. Here the CDR3 DNA reads TGTGCCAGCAGTTTCCCTCAACCGGGACTACTTACCTACGAGCAGTACTTC. This rearrangement joins TRBV6-2 or TRBV6-3 to TRBJ2-7; the match to TRBD2 covers 7 bases. After removal of 4 bases from V and 2 bases from J, the junction contained 14 bases not matched to a gene. CDR3 length: 17 residues. CDR1 is MNHEY, CDR2 SVGEGT, per germline.

In nucleotides, the CDR3 is TGTGCCAGCAGCTTAGTTCGGGGAATAGCGGGAGCGAACCACGACAGTTTGAGCACAGATACGCAGTATTTT. This codes for CASSLVRGIAGANHDSLSTDTQYF. The chain links TRBV13 to TRBJ2-3, with 9 positions matching TRBD2. Unmatched junction bases numbered 26, after V lost 1 base and J lost 0 bases. This CDR3 contains 24 residues. Germline V gene sequence: CDR1 PRHDT, CDR2 FYEKMQ (reference sequence).